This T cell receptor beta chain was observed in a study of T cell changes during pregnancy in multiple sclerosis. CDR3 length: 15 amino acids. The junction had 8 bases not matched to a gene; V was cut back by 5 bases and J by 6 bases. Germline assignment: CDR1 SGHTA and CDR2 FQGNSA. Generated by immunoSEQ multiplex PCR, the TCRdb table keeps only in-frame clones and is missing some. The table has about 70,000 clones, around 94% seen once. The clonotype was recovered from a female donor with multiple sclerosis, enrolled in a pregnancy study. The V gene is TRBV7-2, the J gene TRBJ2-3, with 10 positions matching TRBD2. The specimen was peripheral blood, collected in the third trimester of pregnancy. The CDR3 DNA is TGTGCCAGCAGCCAAGCGGGGGGGAAGGCGGATACGCAGTATTTT. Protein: CASSQAGGKADTQYF.